The 26 T cell receptor beta chains given below trace back to one sample, sequenced in a study of T-cell reconstitution after alpha-beta-depleted transplantation in children. The authors prepared the TCRbeta library with unique molecular identifiers. TCRdb analysed the PCR reads with MiXCR anew, one entry per CDR3 protein. The table has around 600,000 distinct CDR3 sequences, approximately 15% seen once; the top ten hold approximately 1%. The material sequenced was PBMCs from the stem cell graft donor, taken from the stem cell graft. The receptors were gathered from a human donor who donated a stem cell graft to a child with acute myeloid leukemia.

This clonotype was counted at least ten times. The chain is built from TRBV6-1 and TRBJ1-2; D is possibly TRBD1 (5 bases). Germline V gives CDR1 MNHNS, CDR2 SASEGT. This CDR3 has 13 residues. With 6 bases removed from V and 8 bases from J, the gap between germline ends came to 16 bases. The CDR3 coding sequence is TGTGCCAGCAGCCGCCCGGACGGGGGGGGCTACACCTTC. Translated, it gives CASSRPDGGGYTF.

This clonotype was recorded at least ten times. The J gene is TRBJ2-2, the V gene TRBV29-1, with a possible D match to TRBD1 (5 bases). V was clipped by 5 bases and J by 5 bases, with 12 bases between them. The length of the CDR3 is 13 residues. The germline V gene has CDR1 SQVTM and CDR2 ANQGSEA. DNA of the CDR3: TGCAGCGTTCTAGGGGTAGGAACCGGGGAGCTGTTTTTT. It encodes CSVLGVGTGELFF.

This chain connects TRBV20-1 to TRBJ2-2; D perhaps matches TRBD2 (6 bases). Germline assignment: CDR1 DFQATT and CDR2 SNEGSKA (reference sequence). V was clipped by 6 bases and J by 7 bases, with 9 bases between them. The CDR3 is made up of 11 amino acids. This CDR3 reads CSAGGIGELFF. CDR3 in DNA: TGCAGTGCCGGGGGTATCGGGGAGCTGTTTTTT.

The chain couples TRBV7-2 to TRBJ2-7; 7 nucleotides match TRBD2. Per the germline V gene, CDR1 is SGHTA and CDR2 is FQGNSA. With 7 bases clipped from V and 3 bases from J, the junction kept 12 bases outside the gene matches. The CDR3 has 15 residues. The CDR3: CASNQRGPGGYEQYF. CDR3 in DNA: TGTGCCAGCAATCAGCGGGGCCCCGGCGGCTACGAGCAGTACTTC.

At least ten counts were recorded for this clonotype. This sequence joins TRBV29-1 and TRBJ1-2; D might be TRBD1 (5 bases). Trimming cost V 6 bases and J 1 base, with 12 bases left between them. Per germline, CDR1 SQVTM and CDR2 ANQGSEA. The CDR3 contains 13 residues. CDR3 sequence: CSVTLQDNYGYTF. Here the CDR3 DNA reads TGCAGCGTGACCTTACAGGATAACTATGGCTACACCTTC.

This clonotype was observed a few times. This sequence joins TRBV28 and TRBJ2-4; tentatively, D is TRBD2 (7 bases). The germline gives CDR1 MDHEN, CDR2 SYDVKM. CDR3 length equals 13 residues. V lost 6 bases, J lost 7 bases, and 13 bases lay in between. The CDR3 bases are TGTGCCAGCAGGGGGGGAGGGGGGAACATTCAGTACTTC. Its protein is CASRGGGGNIQYF.

This clonotype was found many times. V usage is TRBV29-1 and J usage is TRBJ2-3; tentative D call: TRBD2 (7 bases). The CDR3 is 13 amino acids. CDR1 and CDR2 from the germline V gene are SQVTM and ANQGSEA. V gave up 6 bases and J gave up 4 bases, with 14 bases separating them. The CDR3 protein is CSVGEGGADTQYF. The CDR3 DNA sequence: TGCAGCGTGGGGGAGGGGGGCGCAGATACGCAGTATTTT.

This clonotype showed up many times. The chain recombines TRBV20-1 with TRBJ2-7; 8 bases map to TRBD2. Germline lookup yields CDR1 DFQATT and CDR2 SNEGSKA (reference sequence). V dropped 4 bases and J dropped 1; count of bases not matched to a gene: 12. The CDR3 length is 16 residues. The CDR3 region is CSATSPRGGGSYEQYF. CDR3 nucleotides: TGCAGTGCTACTTCACCTAGGGGCGGGGGGTCCTACGAGCAGTACTTC.

The chain uses TRBV6-1 and TRBJ2-7, with 7 nucleotides matching TRBD2. V lost 5 bases, J lost 5 bases, and 15 bases stayed unmatched. CDR1 is MNHNS and CDR2 is SASEGT in the germline V gene. There are 16 residues in the CDR3. CDR3 DNA sequence: TGTGCCAGCAGTCGGAGCGGGGCAGGCACTTCGCACGAGCAGTACGTC. Protein: CASSRSGAGTSHEQYV.

This clonotype was observed at least ten times. The chain couples TRBV13 to TRBJ1-1; 8 nucleotides line up with TRBD1. The J segment lost 6 bases and the V segment lost 1 base, leaving 22 bases of the junction unmatched. Per germline, CDR1 PRHDT and CDR2 FYEKMQ (reference sequence). This CDR3 has 20 amino acids. CDR3 coding DNA: TGTGCCAGCAGCTTAGCCAACCCTGAACGCGACAGGGGTTCGGATGCTGAAGCTTTCTTT. It encodes CASSLANPERDRGSDAEAFF.

Turning to this clonotype: A much more abundant neighbour one base away suggests this may be a read error. The chain joins TRBV5-5 to TRBJ1-1; D unclear. The germline V gene has CDR1 SGHKS and CDR2 YYEKEE (reference sequence). This CDR3 is built from 14 residues. V lost 0 bases, J lost 1 base, and 7 bases lay in between. The CDR3 protein is CASSLAMTNTEAFF. CDR3 nucleotide sequence: TGTGCCAGCAGCTTGGCCATGACGAACACTGAAGCTTTCTTT. The entire variable domain, with the rest obtained from reference TRBV5-5 and TRBJ1-1, is as follows: DAGVTQSPTHLIKTRGQQVTLRCSPISGHKSVSWYQQVLGQGPQFIFQYYEKEERGRGNFPDRFSARQFPNYSSELNVNALLLGDSALYLCASSLAMTNTEAFFGQGTRLTVV.

This clonotype occurred many times. This rearrangement joins TRBV6-6 to TRBJ1-6; the D is unclear. Germline V gene lookup returns CDR1 MNHNY and CDR2 SVGAGI (reference sequence). Deletions cut 7 bases from V and 9 bases from J, with 13 bases between. This CDR3 is 13 amino acids long. The CDR3 DNA reads TGTGCCAGCACCTCCAGGTTCGGTTCACCCCTCCACTTT. It encodes CASTSRFGSPLHF.

This clonotype was observed a handful of times. J is TRBJ1-5 and V is TRBV24-1, with unresolved D. The CDR3 length is 16 residues. The V end lost 0 bases, the J end lost 5 bases, and 13 bases lay between the germline ends. Germline V gene data show CDR1 as KGHDR and CDR2 as SFDVKD. CDR3 residues: CATSDLGHGKDQPQHF. Written as DNA, the CDR3 is TGTGCCACCAGTGATTTGGGTCATGGGAAGGATCAGCCCCAGCATTTT.

This clonotype was seen more than once but under ten times. The chain carries TRBV7-3 and TRBJ2-5; D is perhaps TRBD1 or TRBD2 (5 bases each). Looked up from germline, CDR1 is SGHTA and CDR2 is FQGTGA. The CDR3 length is 14 residues. Trimming pared 5 bases from V and 4 bases from J, leaving 14 bases between. The DNA for the CDR3 is TGTGCCAGCAGCCCCACCGGGACCATAGAGACCCAGTACTTC. It specifies CASSPTGTIETQYF.

In DNA, the CDR3 is TGTGCCAGCACCCCGGACAGGGTTACCAGCTCTGGGGCCAACGTCCTGACTTTC. The encoded protein is CASTPDRVTSSGANVLTF. The genes are TRBV12-3 or TRBV12-4 and TRBJ2-6, with 8 positions matching TRBD1. V shed 7 bases, J shed 0 bases, and the junction held 11 bases outside the gene matches. There are 18 residues in the CDR3.

This clonotype has only a few counts. The chain has TRBV9 and TRBJ1-5, with TRBD1 matching 7 bases. The CDR3 is made up of 14 amino acids. The germline V gene has CDR1 SGDLS and CDR2 YYNGEE. V lost 2 bases to trimming and J lost 5 bases; unmatched junction nucleotides: 4. CDR3 amino acids: CASSVGDRHQPQHF. The CDR3 DNA reads TGTGCCAGCAGCGTCGGGGACAGACATCAGCCCCAGCATTTT.

This clonotype was counted once. This sequence joins TRBV28 and TRBJ2-7, with a tentative D call TRBD2 (7 bases). Germline CDR1 is MDHEN and CDR2 is SYDVKM. V lost 3 bases to trimming and J lost 7 bases, with 31 bases between them. This CDR3 region has 19 residues. In nucleotides, the CDR3 is TGTGCCAGCAGTTTGGGCCCCGTTTGGAGTAGGGCGGGGGCTAAAGAGCAGTACGTC. Encoded protein: CASSLGPVWSRAGAKEQYV.

A few counts support this clonotype. The V call is TRBV5-6, the J call TRBJ1-2; TRBD1 might be the D (5 bases). Germline V gene data show CDR1 as SGHDT and CDR2 as YYEEEE. The CDR3 is 15 amino acids. V lost 6 bases, J lost 4 bases, and 19 bases lay in between. CDR3 sequence reads: CASTDGGRPPYGYTF. The CDR3 DNA sequence: TGTGCCAGCACCGATGGGGGAAGGCCACCCTATGGCTACACCTTC.

The chain uses TRBV7-2 and TRBJ2-5; 8 bases agree with TRBD2. The CDR3 length is 15 residues. V trimming: 4 bases; J trimming: 4 bases; junction bases outside the gene matches: 8. The germline gives CDR1 SGHTA, CDR2 FQGNSA. CDR3 amino acids: CASSSQSGGRETQYF. CDR3 nucleotide sequence: TGTGCCAGCAGCTCCCAATCGGGGGGGAGAGAGACCCAGTACTTC.

The chain links TRBV7-9 to TRBJ2-7; no reliable D call. The CDR3 spans 12 residues. Germline V lookup: CDR1 SEHNR, CDR2 FQNEAQ (reference sequence). Trimming pared 0 bases from V and 5 bases from J, leaving 5 bases between. Here the CDR3 reads CASSLAQDEQYF. The CDR3 coding sequence is TGTGCCAGCAGCTTAGCCCAGGACGAGCAGTACTTC.

J is TRBJ2-3 and V is TRBV6-1; TRBD1 might be the D (6 bases). This CDR3 is built from 17 residues. Germline V lookup: CDR1 MNHNS, CDR2 SASEGT. Trimming removed 5 bases at V and 2 bases at J, with 20 bases between. DNA of the CDR3: TGTGCCAGCAGTCGGACCCCGACAGGACCACTCACAGATACGCAGTATTTT. Its translation: CASSRTPTGPLTDTQYF.

The rearrangement links TRBV20-1 to TRBJ1-5; 9 bases map to TRBD1. The germline CDR1 and CDR2 sequences are DFQATT and SNEGSKA (reference sequence). The CDR3 is 18 amino acids. The CDR3 spells CWARGPGQGLYSNQPQHF. CDR3 in DNA: TGCTGGGCTAGGGGTCCGGGACAGGGACTGTATAGCAATCAGCCCCAGCATTTT.

The chain combines TRBV6-1 with TRBJ2-2; the match to TRBD1 covers 7 bases. The length of the CDR3 is 13 residues. Germline CDR1 is MNHNS and CDR2 is SASEGT. The V and J ends lost 4 bases and 6 bases, in that order; junction bases with no gene match: 2. The CDR3 sequence is CASSAQGAGELFF. CDR3 DNA sequence: TGTGCCAGCAGTGCGCAGGGGGCCGGGGAGCTGTTTTTT.

A few counts support this clonotype. This rearrangement joins TRBV25-1 to TRBJ1-6; D call uncertain. V was shortened by 6 bases and J by 10 bases, with 16 bases between the two germline ends. Germline V gene data show CDR1 as MGHDK and CDR2 as SYGVNS. CDR3 size: 14 residues. The CDR3 reads CASSQGGWRSPLHF. As DNA, the CDR3 is TGTGCCAGCAGCCAAGGAGGGTGGCGATCACCCCTCCACTTT.

The table lists this clonotype with a count of one. This chain joins TRBV7-2 and TRBJ1-1; 7 positions match TRBD1. CDR3 length equals 16 residues. J lost 2 bases, V lost 4 bases, and 10 bases had no gene match. The germline CDR1 and CDR2 sequences are SGHTA and FQGNSA. The CDR3 coding sequence is TGTGCCAGCAGCTCGTTCTCTCAGGGGGGTAACACTGAAGCTTTCTTT. The encoded protein is CASSSFSQGGNTEAFF.

This clonotype was picked up a small number of times. V gene TRBV20-1 combines with J gene TRBJ1-1; D not certain. CDR1 and CDR2 (germline): DFQATT, SNEGSKA (reference sequence). This CDR3 is built from 12 residues. Trimming stripped 5 bases from V and 1 base from J, with 8 bases between. As DNA, the CDR3 is TGCAGTGCTGGCTCTCGGAACACTGAAGCTTTCTTT. Translation: CSAGSRNTEAFF.